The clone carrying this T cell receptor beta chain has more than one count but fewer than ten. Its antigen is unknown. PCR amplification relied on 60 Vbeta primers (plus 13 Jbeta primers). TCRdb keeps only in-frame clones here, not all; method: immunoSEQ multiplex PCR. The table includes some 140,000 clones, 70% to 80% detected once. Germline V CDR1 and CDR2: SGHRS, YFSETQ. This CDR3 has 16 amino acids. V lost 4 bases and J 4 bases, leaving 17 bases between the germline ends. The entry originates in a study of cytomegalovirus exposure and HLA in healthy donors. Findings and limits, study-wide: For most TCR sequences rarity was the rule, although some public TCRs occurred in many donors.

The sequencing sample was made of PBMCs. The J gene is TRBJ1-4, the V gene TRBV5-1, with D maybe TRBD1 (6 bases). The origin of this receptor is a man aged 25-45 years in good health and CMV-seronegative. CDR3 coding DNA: TGCGCCAGCAGCCGCGGGGGCGTTGTTAATAATGAAAAACTGTTTTTT. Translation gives CASSRGGVVNNEKLFF.